This TCR beta chain is from a study of blood T cell repertoires in COVID-19. As for the study in general: Spain, Italy and the United States supplied samples that represented acute and convalescent COVID-19. Sample material is recorded as cDNA or gDNA derived from T cells, B-cell-depleted T cells, or PBMCs.

In the authors' methods: By means of reference gene primer amplification, nucleated cell counts were estimated. Some clones are missing from TCRdb's copy, which holds only in-frame ones; the method was immunoSEQ multiplex PCR. D and trimming were read from the DNA, whereas the V and J calls and clone size are those reported in that table. The table records roughly 280,000 clones, approximately 80% of them present only once. This clone was seen just once. Germline V CDR1 and CDR2: SGHNT, YENEEA. This CDR3 has 13 amino acids. Trimming left V 1 base short and J 10 bases short, with 11 bases between. V is TRBV11-3 and J is TRBJ2-1; tentative D call: TRBD2 (5 bases). The sequenced material came from peripheral blood. This receptor was taken from a man aged 60 to 69 with acute or convalescent COVID-19. CDR3 nucleotide sequence: TGTGCCAGCAGCTTAGCGGGGTTTTCCGAGCAGTTCTTC. As protein: CASSLAGFSEQFF.